This TCR beta chain is from a study of OX40 agonist ivuxolimab in advanced cancers. CDR1 SGHNT and CDR2 YYREEE come from the germline V gene (reference sequence). The ends were cut back, 0 bases at V and 0 bases at J, with 7 bases in the middle. The CDR3 is 15 residues long. Sequencing was performed with immunoSEQ multiplex PCR; in TCRdb, only in-frame clones are kept and a portion is missing. This repertoire shows under 85,000 clones, around 86% found once; its top ten account for 0.45% to 0.7%. This specimen consisted of CD4+ or CD8+ T cells sorted from blood, obtained in a trial of the OX40 agonist ivuxolimab. This sequence was found in an adult with an advanced solid tumor such as melanoma, head and neck, liver or kidney cancer. The J gene is TRBJ2-1, the V gene TRBV5-4; D is perhaps TRBD1 or TRBD2 (6 bases each). CDR3 sequence (DNA): TGTGCCAGCAGCTTGGGGGGGGCCTCCTACAATGAGCAGTTCTTC. As protein: CASSLGGASYNEQFF.